The 18 T cell receptor beta chains below were found in one sample sequenced in a study of blood T cell repertoires in COVID-19 (dated by TCRdb to 2019 to 2021). The receptor library was made with the immunoSEQ multiplex PCR assay. In its TCRdb copy, this immuneACCESS table keeps in-frame sequences only and misses some clones. Where compared with another copy, unresolved V genes explain less than half of these, and the others have no known cause. Within this sample are some 170,000 clones, with more than 75% of them counted one time only. The top ten hold about 8% of the sample. The specimen was peripheral blood. These receptors came from a woman in her seventies with acute or convalescent COVID-19.

This clone was detected only a few times. The rearrangement uses TRBV3-1 (or the pseudogene TRBV3-2) and TRBJ2-7; 9 nucleotides align to TRBD2. V was pared by 4 bases and J by 5 bases, with 6 bases of the junction left unmatched. The CDR3 is made up of 14 amino acids. Per germline, CDR1 LGHDT and CDR2 YNNKEL (reference sequence). As DNA, the CDR3 is TGTGCCAGCAGCCCTAGCGGGAAGGTGAACGAGCAGTACTTC. This sequence encodes CASSPSGKVNEQYF.

As concerns this clone: No conserved phenylalanine or tryptophan is present at the end of the CDR3, so a read error is the likely explanation. No DNA is shown, since the ends of the CDR3 on it are uncertain; the CDR3 is the one TCRdb lists. The CDR3: CASRVGQGLYY. The chain joins TRBV2 to TRBJ1-1; the D call TRBD1 from the table was never checked on the DNA. From its first to its last residue, the CDR3 has 11 amino acids. CDR1 is SNHLY and CDR2 is FYNNEI in the germline V gene.

V gene TRBV6-5 combines with J gene TRBJ1-5, with TRBD1 matching 9 bases. The CDR3 totals 15 residues. Germline CDR1 MNHEY, CDR2 SVGAGI. With V trimmed by 5 bases and J by 2 bases, 4 bases remained unmatched. This chain's CDR3 is CASSPTGGRNQPQHF. Here the CDR3 DNA reads TGTGCCAGCAGTCCCACAGGGGGCCGCAATCAGCCCCAGCATTTT.

The chain employs TRBV9 and TRBJ2-7; the match to TRBD2 covers 7 bases. The germline CDR1 and CDR2 sequences are SGDLS and YYNGEE. The trim removed 4 bases at V and 2 bases at J, leaving 18 bases unmatched. CDR3 length: 18 residues. CDR3 sequence: CASSSGLGPDSSPYEQYF. CDR3 DNA: TGTGCCAGCAGCTCCGGACTAGGGCCTGACAGCAGCCCCTACGAGCAGTACTTC.

This clone has a single count. The CDR3 here is CSVEESRGYTF. The CDR3 bases are TGCAGCGTTGAAGAGTCGAGGGGCTACACCTTC. The chain has TRBV29-1 and TRBJ1-2; no clear D. This CDR3 region has 11 residues. Germline CDR1 reads SQVTM; CDR2 reads ANQGSEA. V lost 0 bases and J 8 bases, leaving 7 bases between the germline ends.

V and J are TRBV6-2 or TRBV6-3 and TRBJ2-7; D not resolved. Trimming took 6 bases from V and 3 from J, leaving 15 bases between them. CDR3 length: 14 residues. The germline V gene has CDR1 MNHEY and CDR2 SVGEGT. CDR3 coding DNA: TGTGCCAGCAGCCGACTCCTTTACGGCTACGAGCAGTACTTC. Protein: CASSRLLYGYEQYF.

The chain uses TRBV28 and TRBJ1-6; the D gene is possibly TRBD1 (5 bases). This CDR3 is 21 amino acids long. Germline CDR1 is MDHEN and CDR2 is SYDVKM. The V end was cut by 6 bases, the J end by 1 base, with 28 bases between. The chain's CDR3 is CASSPPWGGGLPLSYNSPLHF. In DNA, the CDR3 is TGTGCCAGCAGCCCTCCTTGGGGCGGGGGACTGCCGCTTTCCTATAATTCACCCCTCCACTTT. Full variable domain (outside the CDR3, taken from reference TRBV28 and TRBJ1-6): DVKVTQSSRYLVKRTGEKVFLECVQDMDHENMFWYRQDPGLGLRLIYFSYDVKMKEKGDIPEGYSVSREKKERFSLILESASTNQTSMYLCASSPPWGGGLPLSYNSPLHFGNGTRLTVT.

The V gene is TRBV5-1, the J gene TRBJ2-7; TRBD1 aligns across 10 bases. The CDR3 covers 17 residues. Trimming took 4 bases from V and 3 from J; bases not matched to a gene: 13. CDR1 is SGHRS, CDR2 YFSETQ, per germline. CDR3 DNA: TGCGCCAGCAGCCCGACTCCTCCGGGACAGGGGCTCTACGAGCAGTACTTC. It is translated as CASSPTPPGQGLYEQYF.

DNA of the CDR3: TGTGCCAGCAGCTTGGAGCAAGTTCAGGCCGGGGAGCTGTTTTTT. Amino acids: CASSLEQVQAGELFF. The rearrangement joins TRBV5-4 to TRBJ2-2; D uncertain. The V gene's germline CDR1 is SGHNT and CDR2 YYREEE (reference sequence). CDR3 length equals 15 residues. V lost 0 bases, J lost 6 bases, and 12 bases lay in between.

This sequence joins TRBV28 and TRBJ1-1; 10 bases align to TRBD1. The ends lost 9 bases at V and 4 bases at J; junction bases unmatched: 8. This CDR3 region has 14 residues. Germline lookup yields CDR1 MDHEN and CDR2 SYDVKM. The CDR3 region has the DNA TGTGCCAGTACCCTCCGGGACAGGGGCACTGAAGCTTTCTTT. Residues: CASTLRDRGTEAFF.

The chain employs TRBV6-5 and TRBJ1-1; D gene ambiguous. CDR3 size: 14 residues. CDR1 MNHEY and CDR2 SVGAGI come from the germline V gene. The germline V and J ends were trimmed by 2 bases and 1 base, with 8 bases remaining between them. For the CDR3, the DNA is TGTGCCAGCAGTTACAGCCACGGGAACACTGAAGCTTTCTTT. Protein product: CASSYSHGNTEAFF.

The chain uses TRBV7-2 and TRBJ2-7, with TRBD2 matching 12 bases. Germline assignment: CDR1 SGHTA and CDR2 FQGNSA. The CDR3 sequence is 18 residues long. V lost 2 bases and J lost 0; bases outside the gene matches: 8. CDR3 sequence (DNA): TGTGCCAGCAGCTTATCGGCTAGCGGGGGGGCGTACTCCTACGAGCAGTACTTC. This translates into CASSLSASGGAYSYEQYF. Together with reference TRBV7-2 and TRBJ2-7, the CDR3 gives the full variable domain: GAGVSQSPSNKVTEKGKDVELRCDPISGHTALYWYRQSLGQGLEFLIYFQGNSAPDKSGLPSDRFSAERTGGSVSTLTIQRTQQEDSAVYLCASSLSASGGAYSYEQYFGPGTRLTVT.

This chain joins TRBV11-2 and TRBJ1-1; 7 bases match TRBD1. Germline CDR1 and CDR2: SGHAT and FQNNGV. V shed 7 bases, J shed 5 bases, and the junction held 10 bases outside the gene matches. This CDR3 has 14 residues. CDR3: CASTDPTGATEAFF. DNA of the CDR3: TGTGCCAGCACCGACCCCACAGGGGCGACTGAAGCTTTCTTT.

The chain is built from TRBV6-5 and TRBJ2-7, with TRBD1 matching 7 bases. The CDR3 contains 13 residues. V shed 4 bases and J 10 bases; nucleotides not matched to a gene: 10. Germline V lookup: CDR1 MNHEY, CDR2 SVGAGI. The CDR3 DNA reads TGTGCCAGCAGTTTGGGAGACAGGGTTACTCAGTACTTC. Translating gives CASSLGDRVTQYF.

J is TRBJ2-3 and V is TRBV3-1 (or the pseudogene TRBV3-2); 7 bases fit TRBD1. Trimming took 1 base from V and 0 from J; bases not matched to a gene: 10. CDR1 and CDR2 from the germline V gene are LGHDT and YNNKEL (reference sequence). This CDR3 contains 18 residues. CDR3 in amino acids: CASSQVAGTATSTDTQYF. Written as DNA, the CDR3 is TGTGCCAGCAGCCAAGTAGCCGGGACAGCTACTAGCACAGATACGCAGTATTTT.

This clone was recorded a few times. The V call is TRBV5-1, the J call TRBJ1-2; TRBD1 agrees at 9 bases. From germline, CDR1 is SGHRS and CDR2 YFSETQ. After removal of 4 bases from V and 6 bases from J, the junction contained 7 bases not matched to a gene. CDR3 length: 14 amino acids. The CDR3 spells CASSLLTGGHGYTF. The CDR3 DNA follows: TGCGCCAGCAGCCTACTAACAGGGGGCCATGGCTACACCTTC. Supplemented by reference TRBV5-1 and TRBJ1-2, the full variable domain reads KAGVTQTPRYLIKTRGQQVTLSCSPISGHRSVSWYQQTPGQGLQFLFEYFSETQRNKGNFPGRFSGRQFSNSRSEMNVSTLELGDSALYLCASSLLTGGHGYTFGSGTRLTVV.

V is TRBV6-2 or TRBV6-3 and J is TRBJ1-1; TRBD1 matches at 8 bases. CDR1 MNHEY and CDR2 SVGEGT come from the germline V gene. This CDR3 comprises 15 residues. Trimming removed 5 bases from V and 3 bases from J; junction bases left unmatched: 8. The CDR3 DNA follows: TGTGCCAGCAGTAGGACCCACAGGGGGTACACTGAAGCTTTCTTT. It encodes CASSRTHRGYTEAFF.

The gene calls are TRBV4-2 and TRBJ2-5, with 14 nucleotides matching TRBD2. The ends lost 0 bases at V and 1 base at J; junction bases unmatched: 13. Looked up from germline, CDR1 is LGHNA and CDR2 is YNFKEQ. This CDR3 has 21 amino acids. The DNA of the CDR3 is TGTGCCAGCAGCCAAGATTGGGCCGGGAGACTAGCGGGGGGGCTCCAAGAGACCCAGTACTTC. As protein: CASSQDWAGRLAGGLQETQYF.